These T cell receptor beta chains were read from a single sample in a study of cytotoxic CD8 clonotypes in ibrutinib-treated CLL. Repertoires were generated with immunoSEQ multiplex PCR, while TCRdb's copy carries only in-frame clones and drops some. The sample includes about 160,000 clones, roughly four fifths of them seen just once. The sequenced sample was PBMCs, obtained after 24 months of ibrutinib treatment. All receptors come from a human donor with chronic lymphocytic leukemia. CDR3s include the opening cysteine and the closing phenylalanine or tryptophan. The order of the fields is J gene, V gene, CDR3 protein.

>TRBJ1-5|TRBV10-2
CASSDPGKGYQPQHF
>TRBJ2-7|TRBV5-5
CASSLAGTPYSYEQYF
>TRBJ2-3|TRBV30
CAWSRTAGHTQYF
>TRBJ2-5|TRBV7-2
CASSHGHPETQYF
>TRBJ1-2|TRBV5-8
CASSFENYGYTF
>TRBJ1-1|TRBV11-2
CASSLTRVQRAEAFF
>TRBJ1-1|TRBV7-3
CASSLTGGQTEAFF
>TRBJ2-1|TRBV18
CASSPQAAGGGNEQFF
>TRBJ1-1|TRBV4-2
CASSQDRYTTEAFF
>TRBJ2-3|TRBV15
CATSWTGGRDTQYF
>TRBJ1-2|TRBV18
CASSPSINYGYTF
>TRBJ1-5|TRBV30
CAWSGTGTDQPQHF
>TRBJ1-5|TRBV6-5
CASRRTGSNQPQHF
>TRBJ2-1|TRBV28
CASSFVSSGLSPNEQFF
>TRBJ1-3|TRBV29-1
CSVSGTGGTGNTIYF
>TRBJ2-2|TRBV7-3
CASSAPGLAGGPGGELFF
>TRBJ2-2|TRBV7-2
CASSATSGNTGELFF
>TRBJ1-6|TRBV19
CASSIEGRNSPLHF
>TRBJ1-2|TRBV6-6
CASRDYGYTF
>TRBJ1-5|TRBV2
CASSSDRLRQPQHF
>TRBJ1-4|TRBV15
CATSRDPTGTTEKLFF
>TRBJ1-2|TRBV18
CASSADQPDFYTYGYTF
>TRBJ1-2|TRBV5-6
CASSSQGYGYTF
>TRBJ1-2|TRBV6-4
CASSVDRGRGYTF
>TRBJ2-1|TRBV5-1
CASSGGRFINEQFF
>TRBJ2-3|TRBV4-2
CASSQPGSTDTQYF
>TRBJ2-5|TRBV5-1
CASSLGGGPSQETQYF
>TRBJ2-6|TRBV19
CASSIDPLRVYSGANVLTF
>TRBJ1-2|TRBV6-5
CASSYTGGGGFYGYTF
>TRBJ1-5|TRBV19
CASSTDRGNQPQHF
>TRBJ2-3|TRBV7-9
CASSLAGTGGGTQYF
>TRBJ2-7|TRBV7-9
CASSLDIGGHYEQYF
>TRBJ1-4|TRBV11-2
CASSLQGDEKLFF
>TRBJ2-7|TRBV30
CAWSVTLGREQYF
>TRBJ1-3|TRBV9
CASSTSAAGNTIYF
>TRBJ1-4|TRBV5-6
CASSWAGTDNEKLFF
>TRBJ1-2|TRBV7-2
CASSSRTGSNYGYTF
>TRBJ1-3|TRBV6-5
CASSFGRSSGNTIYF
>TRBJ1-4|TRBV5-1
CASSKTGRPTNEKLFF
>TRBJ2-5|TRBV19
CASSPSGSQETQYF
>TRBJ1-1|TRBV7-2
CASRLGWTEAFF
>TRBJ1-5|TRBV19
CASRSTGNQPQHF
>TRBJ2-1|TRBV11-2
CASTKGGGRYNEQFF
>TRBJ1-4|TRBV10-3
CAISLREEEKLFF
>TRBJ2-1|TRBV7-2
CASAGGSYNEQFF
>TRBJ1-1|TRBV10-1
CASSESEGQGVGEGNKGLEAFF
>TRBJ2-5|TRBV27
CASRRQTQETQYF
>TRBJ1-1|TRBV11-2
CASSSQGAGNTEAFF
>TRBJ2-3|TRBV11-1
CASSWPRLAGRTDTQYF
>TRBJ1-4|TRBV7-6
CASSSQGRSTNEKLFF
>TRBJ1-2|TRBV30
CAWTQGALLNYGYTF
>TRBJ1-1|TRBV4-1
CASSQPDRVGTEAFF
>TRBJ2-5|TRBV28
CASSGGSFQETQYF
>TRBJ2-6|TRBV6-5
CASASSSSGANVLTF
>TRBJ2-7|TRBV5-1
CASSLQTGDNEQYF
>TRBJ1-1|TRBV29-1
CSVGENTEAFF
>TRBJ1-2|TRBV28
CATPGQGGSGYTF
>TRBJ1-5|TRBV6-1
CASSEGHKYVNQPQHF